The clone carrying this T cell receptor beta chain turned up a few times. This CDR3 comprises 14 residues. CDR1 is SGDLS and CDR2 is YYNGEE in the germline V gene. Germline trimming cut 4 bases from V and 5 bases from J; bases unmatched to any gene: 4. The data belong to a study of T cell responses to AZD1222 COVID-19 vaccine. Assay used: immunoSEQ multiplex PCR; TCRdb lists only in-frame clones, some missing. The sample yields some 120,000 clones, 90% to 95% seen once. V usage is TRBV9 and J usage is TRBJ1-5, with 9 bases matching TRBD1. The sequences come from peripheral blood, collected on day 0 of AZD1222 vaccination. This sequence originates from an adult in good health. The CDR3 loop reads CASSLGQGHQPQHF. The CDR3 DNA follows: TGTGCCAGCAGCCTTGGACAGGGGCATCAGCCCCAGCATTTT.